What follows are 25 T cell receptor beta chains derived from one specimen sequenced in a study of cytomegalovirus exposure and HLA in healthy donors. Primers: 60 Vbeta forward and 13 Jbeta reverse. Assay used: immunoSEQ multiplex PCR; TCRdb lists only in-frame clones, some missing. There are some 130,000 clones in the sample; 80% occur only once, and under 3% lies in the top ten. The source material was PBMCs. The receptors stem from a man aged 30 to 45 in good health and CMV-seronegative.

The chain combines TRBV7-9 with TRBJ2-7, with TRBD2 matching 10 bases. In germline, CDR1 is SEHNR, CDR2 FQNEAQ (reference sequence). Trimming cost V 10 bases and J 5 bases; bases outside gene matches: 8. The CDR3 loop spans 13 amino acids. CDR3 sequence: CATSGTSEDEQYF. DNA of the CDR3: TGTGCCACCTCCGGGACTAGCGAGGACGAGCAGTACTTC.

This CDR3 reads CASSVSSYEQYF. Here the CDR3 DNA reads TGTGCCAGCAGCGTGAGCTCCTACGAGCAGTACTTC. The gene calls are TRBV5-6 and TRBJ2-7; the D is unclear. V was cut by 4 bases and J by 0 bases, with 5 bases left in between. CDR1 SGHDT and CDR2 YYEEEE come from the germline V gene. The CDR3 contains 12 residues.

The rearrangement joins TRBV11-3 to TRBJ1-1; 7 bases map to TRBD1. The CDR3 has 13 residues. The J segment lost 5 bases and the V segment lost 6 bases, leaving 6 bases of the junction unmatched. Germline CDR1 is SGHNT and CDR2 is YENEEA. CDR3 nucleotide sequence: TGTGCCAGCAGGTCCGGGACAGCAACTGAAGCTTTCTTT. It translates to CASRSGTATEAFF.

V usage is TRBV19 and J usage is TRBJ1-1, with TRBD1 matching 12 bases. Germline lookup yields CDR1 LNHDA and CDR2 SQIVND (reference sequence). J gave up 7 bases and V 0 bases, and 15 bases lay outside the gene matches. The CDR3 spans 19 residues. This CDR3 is CASSIDLFFGGTGGDEAFF. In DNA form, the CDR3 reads TGTGCCAGTAGTATAGATCTATTCTTCGGCGGGACAGGGGGCGATGAAGCTTTCTTT.

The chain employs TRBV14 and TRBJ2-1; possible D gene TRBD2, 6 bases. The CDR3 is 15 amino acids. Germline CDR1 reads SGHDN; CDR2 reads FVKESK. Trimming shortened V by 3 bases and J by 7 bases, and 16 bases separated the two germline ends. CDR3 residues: CASSHRQGTWNEQFF. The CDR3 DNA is TGTGCCAGCAGCCACCGACAAGGGACTTGGAATGAGCAGTTCTTC.

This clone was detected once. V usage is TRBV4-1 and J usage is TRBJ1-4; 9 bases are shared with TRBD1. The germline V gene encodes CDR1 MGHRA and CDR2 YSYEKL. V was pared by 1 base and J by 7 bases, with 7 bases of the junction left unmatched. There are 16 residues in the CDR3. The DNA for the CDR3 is TGCGCCAGCAGCCAAGCTGGCGGGACAGGGAGTGAAAAACTGTTTTTT. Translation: CASSQAGGTGSEKLFF.

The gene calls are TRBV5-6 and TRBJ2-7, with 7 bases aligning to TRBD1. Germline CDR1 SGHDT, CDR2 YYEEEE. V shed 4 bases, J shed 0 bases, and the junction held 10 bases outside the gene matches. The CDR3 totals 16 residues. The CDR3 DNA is TGTGCCAGCAGCGTGTACAGGGGCGATCTCTCCTACGAGCAGTACTTC. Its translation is CASSVYRGDLSYEQYF.

The CDR3 nucleotides read TGTGCCAGCAGCTTTAACAGGGGGACGGGCGAGCAGTACTTC. The encoded protein is CASSFNRGTGEQYF. The chain uses TRBV7-2 and TRBJ2-7; 8 bases are a match to TRBD1. Per the germline V gene, CDR1 is SGHTA and CDR2 is FQGNSA. With V trimmed by 3 bases and J by 6 bases, 7 bases remained unmatched. The CDR3 totals 14 residues.

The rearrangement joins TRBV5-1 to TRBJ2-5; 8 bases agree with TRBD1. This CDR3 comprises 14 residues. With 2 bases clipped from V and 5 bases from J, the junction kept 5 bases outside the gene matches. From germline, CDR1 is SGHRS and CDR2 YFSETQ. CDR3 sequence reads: CASSLRTGFETQYF. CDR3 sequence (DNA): TGCGCCAGCAGCTTAAGGACAGGGTTCGAGACCCAGTACTTC.

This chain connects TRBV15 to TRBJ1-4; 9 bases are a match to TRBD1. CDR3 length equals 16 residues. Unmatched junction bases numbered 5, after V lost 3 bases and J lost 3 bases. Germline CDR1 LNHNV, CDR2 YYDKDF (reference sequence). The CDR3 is CATSSRTGAPNEKLFF. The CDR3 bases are TGTGCCACCAGCAGCAGGACAGGGGCACCTAATGAAAAACTGTTTTTT.

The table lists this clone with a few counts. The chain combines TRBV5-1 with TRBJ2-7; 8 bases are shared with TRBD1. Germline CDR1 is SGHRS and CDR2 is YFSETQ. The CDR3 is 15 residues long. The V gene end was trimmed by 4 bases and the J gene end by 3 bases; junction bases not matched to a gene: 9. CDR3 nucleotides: TGCGCCAGCAGCAGAGGGACAGGCCTAGACTACGAGCAGTACTTC. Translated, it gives CASSRGTGLDYEQYF.

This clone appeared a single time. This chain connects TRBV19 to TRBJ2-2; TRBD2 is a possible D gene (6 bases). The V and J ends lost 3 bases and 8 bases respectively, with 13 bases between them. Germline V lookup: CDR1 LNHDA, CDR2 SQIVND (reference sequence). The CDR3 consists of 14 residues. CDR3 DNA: TGTGCCAGTAGTATTCAGCGGAGGGGTGGGGAGCTGTTTTTT. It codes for CASSIQRRGGELFF.

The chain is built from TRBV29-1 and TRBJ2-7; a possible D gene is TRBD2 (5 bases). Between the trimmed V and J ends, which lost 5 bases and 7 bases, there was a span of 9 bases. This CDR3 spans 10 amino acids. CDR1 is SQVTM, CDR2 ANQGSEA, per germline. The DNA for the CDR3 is TGCAGCGTTTCAGAGGGAGAGCAGTACTTC. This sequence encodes CSVSEGEQYF.

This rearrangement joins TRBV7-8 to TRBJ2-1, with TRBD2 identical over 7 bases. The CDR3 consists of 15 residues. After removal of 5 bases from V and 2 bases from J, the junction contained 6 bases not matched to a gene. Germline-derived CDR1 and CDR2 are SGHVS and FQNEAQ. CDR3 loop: CASSGGLSTYNEQFF. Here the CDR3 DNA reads TGTGCCAGCAGCGGGGGACTAAGCACCTACAATGAGCAGTTCTTC.

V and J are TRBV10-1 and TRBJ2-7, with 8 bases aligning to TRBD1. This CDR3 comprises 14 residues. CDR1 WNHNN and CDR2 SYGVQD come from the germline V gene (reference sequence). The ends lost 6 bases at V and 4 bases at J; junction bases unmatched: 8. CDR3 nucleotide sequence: TGCGCCAGCAGCCCCCGACAGGGGACGTACGAGCAGTACTTC. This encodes CASSPRQGTYEQYF.

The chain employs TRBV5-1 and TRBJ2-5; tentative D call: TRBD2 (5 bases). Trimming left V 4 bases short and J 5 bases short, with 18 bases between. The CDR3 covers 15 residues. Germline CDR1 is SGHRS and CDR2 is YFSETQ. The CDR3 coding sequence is TGCGCCAGCAGCCTATCCGGACTTCTAGGCGAGACCCAGTACTTC. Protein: CASSLSGLLGETQYF.

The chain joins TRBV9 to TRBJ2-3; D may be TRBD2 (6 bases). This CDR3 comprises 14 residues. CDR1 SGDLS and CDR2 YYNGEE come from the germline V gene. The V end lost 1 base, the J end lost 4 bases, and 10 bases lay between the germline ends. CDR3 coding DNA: TGTGCCAGCAGCGTATTTACGGGGGCAGATACGCAGTATTTT. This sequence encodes CASSVFTGADTQYF.

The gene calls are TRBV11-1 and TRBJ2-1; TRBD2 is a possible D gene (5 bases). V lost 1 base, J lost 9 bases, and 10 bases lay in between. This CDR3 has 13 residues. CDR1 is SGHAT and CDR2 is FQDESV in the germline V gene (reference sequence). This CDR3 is CASSLVAFGEQFF. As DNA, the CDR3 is TGTGCCAGCAGCTTAGTAGCGTTTGGTGAGCAGTTCTTC.

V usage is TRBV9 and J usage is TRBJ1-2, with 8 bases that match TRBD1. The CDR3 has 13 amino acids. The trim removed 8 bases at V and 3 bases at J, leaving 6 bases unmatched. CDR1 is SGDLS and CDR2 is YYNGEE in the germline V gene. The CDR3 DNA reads TGTGCCAGTGGGACAGGAAAACACTATGGCTACACCTTC. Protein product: CASGTGKHYGYTF.

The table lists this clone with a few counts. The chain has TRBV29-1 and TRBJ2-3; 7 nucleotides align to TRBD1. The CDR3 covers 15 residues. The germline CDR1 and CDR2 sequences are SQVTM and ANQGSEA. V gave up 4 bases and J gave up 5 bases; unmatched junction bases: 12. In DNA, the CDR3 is TGCAGCGTTGGTATTAAGGGGGCGCTTGGAGATACGCAGTATTTT. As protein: CSVGIKGALGDTQYF.

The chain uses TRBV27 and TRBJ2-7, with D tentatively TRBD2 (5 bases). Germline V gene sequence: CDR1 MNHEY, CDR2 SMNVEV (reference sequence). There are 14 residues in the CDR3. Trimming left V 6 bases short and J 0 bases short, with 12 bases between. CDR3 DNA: TGTGCCAGCAGGCCACCGGGAAGCTCCTACGAGCAGTACTTC. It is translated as CASRPPGSSYEQYF.

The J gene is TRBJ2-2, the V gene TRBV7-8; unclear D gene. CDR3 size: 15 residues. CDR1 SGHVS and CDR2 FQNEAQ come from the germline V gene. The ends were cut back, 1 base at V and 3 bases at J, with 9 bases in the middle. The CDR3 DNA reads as TGTGCCAGCAGCTTAGGTCGCACAGACACCGGGGAGCTGTTTTTT. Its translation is CASSLGRTDTGELFF. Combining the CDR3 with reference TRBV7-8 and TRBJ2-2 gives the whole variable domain GAGVSQSPRYKVAKRGQDVALRCDPISGHVSLFWYQQALGQGPEFLTYFQNEAQLDKSGLPSDRFFAERPEGSVSTLKIQRTQQEDSAVYLCASSLGRTDTGELFFGEGSRLTVL.

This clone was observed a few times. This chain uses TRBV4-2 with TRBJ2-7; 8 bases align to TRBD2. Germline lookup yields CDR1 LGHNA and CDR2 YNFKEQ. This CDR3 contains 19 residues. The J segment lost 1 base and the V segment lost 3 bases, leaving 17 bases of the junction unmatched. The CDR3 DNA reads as TGTGCCAGCAGCCACAAGATAAGTAGAGTGACTAGCGAATCCTACGAGCAGTACTTC. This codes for CASSHKISRVTSESYEQYF.

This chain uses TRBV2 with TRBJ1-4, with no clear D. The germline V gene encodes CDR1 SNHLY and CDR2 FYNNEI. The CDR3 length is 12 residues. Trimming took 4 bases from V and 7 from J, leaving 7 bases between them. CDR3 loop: CASSVGFEKLFF. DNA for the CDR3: TGTGCCAGCAGTGTGGGCTTTGAAAAACTGTTTTTT.

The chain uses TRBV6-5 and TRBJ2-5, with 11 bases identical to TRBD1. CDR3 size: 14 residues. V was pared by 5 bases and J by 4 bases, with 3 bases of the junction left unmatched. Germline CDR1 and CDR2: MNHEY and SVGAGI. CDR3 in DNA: TGTGCCAGCAGTATCGGACAGGGGGCAGAGACCCAGTACTTC. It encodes CASSIGQGAETQYF.